What follows are 2 T cell receptor beta chains derived from one specimen sequenced in a study of somatic mutations in cytotoxic T cells in rheumatoid arthritis. Clones were sequenced by immunoSEQ multiplex PCR, and TCRdb holds only the in-frame ones, with some missing. The sample has 35,000 to 40,000 clones; less than 85% are singletons. Source material: CD8+ T cells sorted from blood. These receptors were obtained from a middle-aged man in good health.

The chain joins TRBV7-9 to TRBJ2-7, with TRBD2 matching over 7 bases. This CDR3 comprises 16 residues. The germline CDR1 and CDR2 sequences are SEHNR and FQNEAQ (reference sequence). The V gene end was trimmed by 4 bases and the J gene end by 2 bases; junction bases not matched to a gene: 11. CDR3 loop: CASSSGSGARTYEQYF. The CDR3 DNA reads TGTGCCAGCAGCTCGGGAAGCGGGGCAAGAACCTACGAGCAGTACTTC.

V is TRBV7-6 and J is TRBJ1-4; no clear D. V was shortened by 5 bases and J by 0 bases, with 10 bases between the two germline ends. The CDR3 length is 15 residues. Germline V gene lookup returns CDR1 SGHVS and CDR2 FNYEAQ. The CDR3, as DNA: TGTGCCAGCAGCACCGGAGAAGCAACTAATGAAAAACTGTTTTTT. Translation gives CASSTGEATNEKLFF.